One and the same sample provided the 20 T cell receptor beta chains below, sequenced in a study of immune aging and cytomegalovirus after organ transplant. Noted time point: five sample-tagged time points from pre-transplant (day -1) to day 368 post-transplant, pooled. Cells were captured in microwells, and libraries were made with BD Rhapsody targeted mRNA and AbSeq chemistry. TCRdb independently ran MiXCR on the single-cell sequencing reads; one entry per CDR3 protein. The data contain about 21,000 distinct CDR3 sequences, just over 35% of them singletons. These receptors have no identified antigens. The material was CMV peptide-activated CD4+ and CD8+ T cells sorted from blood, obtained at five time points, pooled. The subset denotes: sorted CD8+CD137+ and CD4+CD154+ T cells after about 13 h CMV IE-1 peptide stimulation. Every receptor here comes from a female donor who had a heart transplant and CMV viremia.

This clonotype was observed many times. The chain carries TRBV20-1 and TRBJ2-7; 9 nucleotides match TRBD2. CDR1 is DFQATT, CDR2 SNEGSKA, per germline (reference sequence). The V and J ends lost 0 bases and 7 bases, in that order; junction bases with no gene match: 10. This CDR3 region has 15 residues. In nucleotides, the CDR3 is TGCAGTGCTAGAGAGGCGCTAGCGGGGCATATAGAGCAGTACTTC. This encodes CSAREALAGHIEQYF.

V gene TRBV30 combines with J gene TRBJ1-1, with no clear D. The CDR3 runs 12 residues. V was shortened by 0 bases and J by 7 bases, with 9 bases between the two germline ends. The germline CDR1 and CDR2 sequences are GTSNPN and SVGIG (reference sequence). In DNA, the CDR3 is TGTGCCTGGAGTGTAGAGGTCGGTGAAGCTTTCTTT. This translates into CAWSVEVGEAFF.

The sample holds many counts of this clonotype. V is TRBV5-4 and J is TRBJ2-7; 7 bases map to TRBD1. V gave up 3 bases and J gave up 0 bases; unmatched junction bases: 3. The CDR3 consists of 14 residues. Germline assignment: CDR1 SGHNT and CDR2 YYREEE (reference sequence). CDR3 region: CASSYRQGSYEQYF. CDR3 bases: TGTGCCAGCAGCTACCGACAGGGCTCCTACGAGCAGTACTTC.

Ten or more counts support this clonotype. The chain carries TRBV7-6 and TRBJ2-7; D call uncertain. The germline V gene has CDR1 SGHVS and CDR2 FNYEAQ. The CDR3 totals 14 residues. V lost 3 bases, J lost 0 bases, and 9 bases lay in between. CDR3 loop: CASSLGGPSYEQYF. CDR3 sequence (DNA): TGTGCCAGCAGCTTGGGCGGACCCTCCTACGAGCAGTACTTC.

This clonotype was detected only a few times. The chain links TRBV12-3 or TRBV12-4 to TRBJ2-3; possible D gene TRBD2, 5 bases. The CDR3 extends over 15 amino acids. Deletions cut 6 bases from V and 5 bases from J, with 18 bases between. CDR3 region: CASSLSGATLDTQYF. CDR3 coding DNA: TGTGCCAGCAGCCTCAGCGGAGCCACCTTAGATACGCAGTATTTT.

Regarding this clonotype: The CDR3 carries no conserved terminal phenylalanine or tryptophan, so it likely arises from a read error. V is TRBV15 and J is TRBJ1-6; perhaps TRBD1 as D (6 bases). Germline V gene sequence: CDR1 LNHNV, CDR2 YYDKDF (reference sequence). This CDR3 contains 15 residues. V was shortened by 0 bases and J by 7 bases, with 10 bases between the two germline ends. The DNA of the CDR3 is TGTGCCACCAGCAGAGAGGGAGGGGGGAATTCACCCCTCCACTTA. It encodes CATSREGGGNSPLHL.

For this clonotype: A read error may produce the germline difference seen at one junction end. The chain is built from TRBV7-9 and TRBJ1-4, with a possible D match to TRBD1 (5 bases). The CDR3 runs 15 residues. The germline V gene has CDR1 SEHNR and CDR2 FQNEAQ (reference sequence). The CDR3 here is CASSLEGRLHEKLFF. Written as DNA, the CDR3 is TGTGCCAGCAGTTTAGAGGGACGGCTACATGAAAAACTGTTTTTT.

In nucleotides, the CDR3 is TGTGCCAGCTCATCCTCAGTTGACAGTTATTCACCCCTCCACTTT. Translated, it gives CASSSSVDSYSPLHF. V is TRBV18 and J is TRBJ1-6, with D perhaps TRBD1 (5 bases). The V end lost 5 bases, the J end lost 8 bases, and 16 bases lay between the germline ends. The CDR3 runs to 15 residues. Looked up from germline, CDR1 is KGHSH and CDR2 is LQKENI.

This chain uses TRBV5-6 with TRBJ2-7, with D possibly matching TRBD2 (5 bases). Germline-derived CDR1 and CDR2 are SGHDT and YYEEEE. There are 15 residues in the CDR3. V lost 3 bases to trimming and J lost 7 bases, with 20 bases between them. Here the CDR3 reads CASSSIPKGGREQYV. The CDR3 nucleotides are TGTGCCAGCAGCTCGATCCCTAAGGGTGGGAGAGAGCAGTACGTC.

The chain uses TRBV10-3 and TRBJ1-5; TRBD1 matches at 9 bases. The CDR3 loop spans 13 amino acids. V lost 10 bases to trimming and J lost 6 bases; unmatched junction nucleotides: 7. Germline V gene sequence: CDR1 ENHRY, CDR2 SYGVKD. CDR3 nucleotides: TGTGCCACGCAACAGGGGGCCGGTCAGCCCCAGCATTTT. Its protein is CATQQGAGQPQHF.

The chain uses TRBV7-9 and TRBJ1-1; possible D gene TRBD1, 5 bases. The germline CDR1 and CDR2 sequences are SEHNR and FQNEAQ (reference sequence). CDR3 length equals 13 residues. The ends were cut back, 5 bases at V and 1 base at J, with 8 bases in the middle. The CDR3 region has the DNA TGTGCCAGCAGCCAACAGGAGAACACTGAAGCTTTCTTT. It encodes CASSQQENTEAFF. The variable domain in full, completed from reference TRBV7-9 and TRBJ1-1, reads DTGVSQNPRHKITKRGQNVTFRCDPISEHNRLYWYRQTLGQGPEFLTYFQNEAQLEKSRLLSDRFSAERPKGSFSTLEIQRTEQGDSAMYLCASSQQENTEAFFGQGTRLTVV.

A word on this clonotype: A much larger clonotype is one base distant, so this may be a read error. The CDR3 spells CASSGAGVSFYEQYF. The DNA for the CDR3 is TGTGCCAGCAGTGGCGCAGGCGTGAGCTTCTACGAGCAGTACTTC. The chain joins TRBV2 to TRBJ2-7, with D unresolved. V lost 4 bases and J 3 bases, leaving 16 bases between the germline ends. The germline gives CDR1 SNHLY, CDR2 FYNNEI. The CDR3 is 15 amino acids.

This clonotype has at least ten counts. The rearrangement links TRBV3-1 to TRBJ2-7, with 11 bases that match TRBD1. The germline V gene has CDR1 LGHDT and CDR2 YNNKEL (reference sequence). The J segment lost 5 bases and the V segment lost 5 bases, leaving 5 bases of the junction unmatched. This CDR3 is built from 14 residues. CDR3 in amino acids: CASSGQGAFDEQYF. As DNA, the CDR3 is TGTGCCAGCAGCGGACAGGGGGCATTTGACGAGCAGTACTTC.

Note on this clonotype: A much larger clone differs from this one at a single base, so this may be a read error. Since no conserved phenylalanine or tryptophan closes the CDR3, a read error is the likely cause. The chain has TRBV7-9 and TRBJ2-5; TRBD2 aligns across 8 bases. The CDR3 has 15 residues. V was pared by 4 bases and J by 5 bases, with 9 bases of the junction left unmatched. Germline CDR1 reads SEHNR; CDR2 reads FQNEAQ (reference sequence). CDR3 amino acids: CASSSRKERGETQYL. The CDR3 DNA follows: TGTGCCAGCAGCTCCCGAAAAGAGCGGGGGGAGACCCAGTACCTC.

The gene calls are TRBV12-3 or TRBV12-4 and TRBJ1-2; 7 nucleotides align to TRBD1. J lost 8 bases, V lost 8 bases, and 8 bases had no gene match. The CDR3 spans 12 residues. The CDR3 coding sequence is TGTGCCAGCCGCAGGACAGGCGGCGGCTACACCTTC. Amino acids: CASRRTGGGYTF.

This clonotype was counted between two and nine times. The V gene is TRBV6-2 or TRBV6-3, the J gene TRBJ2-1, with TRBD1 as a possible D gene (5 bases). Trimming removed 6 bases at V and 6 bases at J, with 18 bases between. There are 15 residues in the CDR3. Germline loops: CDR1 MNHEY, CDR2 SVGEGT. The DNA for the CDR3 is TGTGCCAGCAGCCCAACACGGCAGGGTTCCAATGAGCAGTTCTTC. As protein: CASSPTRQGSNEQFF.

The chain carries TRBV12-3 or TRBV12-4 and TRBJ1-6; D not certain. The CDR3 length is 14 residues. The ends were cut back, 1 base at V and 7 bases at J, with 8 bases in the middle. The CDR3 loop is CASSLGGPNSPLHF. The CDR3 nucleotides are TGTGCCAGCAGTTTAGGCGGGCCAAATTCACCCCTCCACTTT.

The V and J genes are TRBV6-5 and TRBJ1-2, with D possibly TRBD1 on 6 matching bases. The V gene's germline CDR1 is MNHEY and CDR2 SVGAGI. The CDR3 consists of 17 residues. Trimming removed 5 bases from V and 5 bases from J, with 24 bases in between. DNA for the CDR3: TGTGCCAGCAGTCGCACACGGCCCTCCACAGGGTGGTATGGCTACACCTTC. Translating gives CASSRTRPSTGWYGYTF.

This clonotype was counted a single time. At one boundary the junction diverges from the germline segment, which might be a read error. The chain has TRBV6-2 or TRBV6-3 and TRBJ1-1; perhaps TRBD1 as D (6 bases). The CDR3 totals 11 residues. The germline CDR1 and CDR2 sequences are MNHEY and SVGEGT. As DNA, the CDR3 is TGTGCCAGCAGTCAGGGGACTGAGGCTCTCTTT. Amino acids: CASSQGTEALF.

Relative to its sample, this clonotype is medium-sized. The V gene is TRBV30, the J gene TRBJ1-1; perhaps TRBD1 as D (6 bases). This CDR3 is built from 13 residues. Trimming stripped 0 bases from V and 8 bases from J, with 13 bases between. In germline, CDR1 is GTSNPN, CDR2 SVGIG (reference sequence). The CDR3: CAWSVGGALEAFF. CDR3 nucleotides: TGTGCCTGGAGTGTCGGGGGCGCCTTGGAAGCTTTCTTT.